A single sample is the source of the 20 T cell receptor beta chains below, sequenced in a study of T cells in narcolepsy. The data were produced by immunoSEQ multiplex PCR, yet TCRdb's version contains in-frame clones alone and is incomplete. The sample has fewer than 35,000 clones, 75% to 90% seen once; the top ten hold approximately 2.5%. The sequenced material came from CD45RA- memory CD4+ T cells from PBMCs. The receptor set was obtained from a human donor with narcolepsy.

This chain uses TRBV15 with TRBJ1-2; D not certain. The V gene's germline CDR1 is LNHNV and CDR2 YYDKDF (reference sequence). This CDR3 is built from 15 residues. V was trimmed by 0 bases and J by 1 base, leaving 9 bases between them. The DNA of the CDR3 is TGTGCCACCAGCAGAGATCTGGGGTATAACTATGGCTACACCTTC. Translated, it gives CATSRDLGYNYGYTF.

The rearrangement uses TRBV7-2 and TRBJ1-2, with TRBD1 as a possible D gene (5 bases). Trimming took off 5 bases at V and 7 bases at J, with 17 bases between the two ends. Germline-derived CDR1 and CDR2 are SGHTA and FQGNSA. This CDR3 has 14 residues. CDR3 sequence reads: CASSPQGGRFGYTF. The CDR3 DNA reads TGTGCCAGCAGCCCCCAGGGAGGACGCTTTGGCTACACCTTC.

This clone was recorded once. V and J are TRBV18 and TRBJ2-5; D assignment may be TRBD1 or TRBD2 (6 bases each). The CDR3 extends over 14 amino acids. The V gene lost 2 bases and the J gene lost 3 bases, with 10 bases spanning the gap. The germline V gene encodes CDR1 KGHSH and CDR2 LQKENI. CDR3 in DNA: TGTGCCAGCTCACCAGGGGGGCAGAAAGAGACCCAGTACTTC. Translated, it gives CASSPGGQKETQYF.

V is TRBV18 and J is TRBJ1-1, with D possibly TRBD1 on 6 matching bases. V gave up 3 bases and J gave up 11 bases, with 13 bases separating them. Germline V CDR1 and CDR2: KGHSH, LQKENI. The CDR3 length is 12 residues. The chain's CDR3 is CASSPSDSFAFF. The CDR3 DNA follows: TGTGCCAGCTCACCCTCGGACAGTTTTGCTTTCTTT.

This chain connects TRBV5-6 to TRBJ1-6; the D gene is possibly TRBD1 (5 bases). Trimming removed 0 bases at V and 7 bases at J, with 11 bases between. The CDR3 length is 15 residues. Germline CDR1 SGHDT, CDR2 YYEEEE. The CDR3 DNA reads TGTGCCAGCAGCTTGGTAGGGTGGGACAATTCACCCCTCCACTTT. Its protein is CASSLVGWDNSPLHF.

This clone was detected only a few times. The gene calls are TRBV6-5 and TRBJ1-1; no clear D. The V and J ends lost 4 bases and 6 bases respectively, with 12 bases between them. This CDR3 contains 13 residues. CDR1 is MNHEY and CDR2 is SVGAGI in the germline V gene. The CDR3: CASSSSTPPEAFF. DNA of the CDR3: TGTGCCAGCAGTTCCAGTACCCCTCCTGAAGCTTTCTTT.

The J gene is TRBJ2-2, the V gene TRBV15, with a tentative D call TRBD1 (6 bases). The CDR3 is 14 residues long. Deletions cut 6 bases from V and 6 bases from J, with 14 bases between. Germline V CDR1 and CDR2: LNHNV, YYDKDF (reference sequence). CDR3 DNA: TGTGCCACCAGGGAGACAGGCTGGGCCGGGGAGCTGTTTTTT. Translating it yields CATRETGWAGELFF.

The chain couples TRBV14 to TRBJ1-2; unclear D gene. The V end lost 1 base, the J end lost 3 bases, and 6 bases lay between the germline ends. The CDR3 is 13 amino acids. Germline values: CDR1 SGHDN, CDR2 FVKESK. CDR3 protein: CASSQGVHYGYTF. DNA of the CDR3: TGTGCCAGCAGCCAAGGGGTACACTATGGCTACACCTTC.

CDR3 DNA sequence: TGTGCCAGCAGTTGGGATGTGGTGAACACTGAAGCTTTCTTT. Residues: CASSWDVVNTEAFF. The chain employs TRBV27 and TRBJ1-1; D is unresolved. V dropped 4 bases and J dropped 0 bases, with 9 bases sitting between them. This CDR3 has 14 amino acids. Germline lookup yields CDR1 MNHEY and CDR2 SMNVEV (reference sequence).

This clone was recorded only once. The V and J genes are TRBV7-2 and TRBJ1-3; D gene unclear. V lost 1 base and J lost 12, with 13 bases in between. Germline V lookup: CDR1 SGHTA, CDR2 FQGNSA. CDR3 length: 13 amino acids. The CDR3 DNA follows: TGTGCCAGCAGCTTAGAGCCGGGAGGGAACATATATTTT. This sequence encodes CASSLEPGGNIYF.

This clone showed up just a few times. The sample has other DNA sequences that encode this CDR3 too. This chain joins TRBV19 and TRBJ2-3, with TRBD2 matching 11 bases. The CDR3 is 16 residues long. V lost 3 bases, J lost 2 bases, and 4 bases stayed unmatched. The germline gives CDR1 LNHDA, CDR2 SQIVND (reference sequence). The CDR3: CASSILAGGNTDTQYF. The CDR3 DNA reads TGTGCCAGTAGTATCCTAGCGGGGGGCAACACAGATACGCAGTATTTT.

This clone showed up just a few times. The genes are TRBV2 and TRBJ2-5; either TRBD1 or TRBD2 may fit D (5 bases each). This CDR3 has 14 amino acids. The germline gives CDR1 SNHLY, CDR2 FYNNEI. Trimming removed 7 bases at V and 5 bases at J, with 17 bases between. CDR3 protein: CASITGRPGETQYF. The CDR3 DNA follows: TGTGCCAGCATAACAGGCCGCCCGGGGGAGACCCAGTACTTC.

CDR3 DNA: TGCGCCAGCAGCCAAGGTAGAGGGGTGGCCTACGAGCAGTACTTC. It specifies CASSQGRGVAYEQYF. The gene calls are TRBV4-1 and TRBJ2-7; D possibly uses TRBD1 or TRBD2 (5 bases each). V gave up 1 base and J gave up 2 bases, with 12 bases separating them. Germline CDR1 is MGHRA and CDR2 is YSYEKL. The CDR3 sequence is 15 residues long.

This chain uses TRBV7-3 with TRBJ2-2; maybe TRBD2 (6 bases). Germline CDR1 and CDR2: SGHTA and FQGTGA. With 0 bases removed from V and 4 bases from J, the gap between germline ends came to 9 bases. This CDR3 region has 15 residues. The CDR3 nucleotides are TGTGCCAGCAGCTTAACGCGGGGCCGCACCGGGGAGCTGTTTTTT. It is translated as CASSLTRGRTGELFF.

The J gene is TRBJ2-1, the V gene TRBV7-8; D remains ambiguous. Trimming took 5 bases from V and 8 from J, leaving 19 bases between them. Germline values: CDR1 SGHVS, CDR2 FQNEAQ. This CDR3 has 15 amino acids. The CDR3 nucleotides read TGTGCCAGCAGCCAAACTACGTCGTCGGGCGATGAGCAGTTCTTC. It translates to CASSQTTSSGDEQFF.

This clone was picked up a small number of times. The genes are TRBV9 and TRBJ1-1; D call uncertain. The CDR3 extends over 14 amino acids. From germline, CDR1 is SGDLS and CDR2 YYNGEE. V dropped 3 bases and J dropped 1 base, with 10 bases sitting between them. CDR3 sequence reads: CASSASTGNTEAFF. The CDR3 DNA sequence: TGTGCCAGCAGCGCTTCCACGGGGAACACTGAAGCTTTCTTT.

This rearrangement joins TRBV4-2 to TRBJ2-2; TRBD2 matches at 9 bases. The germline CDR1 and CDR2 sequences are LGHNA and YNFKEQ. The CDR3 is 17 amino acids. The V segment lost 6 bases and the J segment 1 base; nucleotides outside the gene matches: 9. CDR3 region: CASRRIGAGGNTGELFF. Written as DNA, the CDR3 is TGTGCCAGCAGACGCATTGGAGCGGGGGGGAACACCGGGGAGCTGTTTTTT.

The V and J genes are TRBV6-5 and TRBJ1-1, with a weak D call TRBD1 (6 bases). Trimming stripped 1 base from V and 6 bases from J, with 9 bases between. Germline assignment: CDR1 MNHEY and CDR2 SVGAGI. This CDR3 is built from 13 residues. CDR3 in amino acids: CASSYLGGSEAFF. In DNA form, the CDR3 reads TGTGCCAGCAGTTACTTGGGGGGCTCTGAAGCTTTCTTT.

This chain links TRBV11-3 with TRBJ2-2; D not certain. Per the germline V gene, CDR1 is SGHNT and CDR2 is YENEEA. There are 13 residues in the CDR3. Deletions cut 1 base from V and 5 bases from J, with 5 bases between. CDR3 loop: CASSLVLTGELFF. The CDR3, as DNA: TGTGCCAGCAGCTTAGTTTTGACCGGGGAGCTGTTTTTT.

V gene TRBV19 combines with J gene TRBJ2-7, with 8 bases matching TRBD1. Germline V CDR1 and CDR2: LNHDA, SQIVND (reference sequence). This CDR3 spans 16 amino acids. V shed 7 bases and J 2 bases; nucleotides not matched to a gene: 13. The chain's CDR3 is CASTPPSDRVTYEQYF. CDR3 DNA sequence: TGTGCCAGTACCCCCCCCTCGGACAGGGTGACCTACGAGCAGTACTTC.